This TCR beta chain originates from a study of chemoradiotherapy in HPV16-positive cancers. Overall study findings and caveats: For HPV16-positive patients, expanding HPV-responsive T cells associated with longer recurrence-free survival. Candidate HPV-specific clones and E7-related TCR motifs grew in tumor during treatment. Functional assays defining HPV-specific T cells used only two HPV16-positive patients.

Trimming pared 0 bases from V and 3 bases from J, leaving 14 bases between. CDR1 is SGHRS, CDR2 YFSETQ, per germline. The CDR3 is made up of 16 amino acids. TCRdb's copy holds only in-frame clones and misses some; the assay was immunoSEQ multiplex PCR. The data hold fewer than 4,500 clones, with 90% observed a single time. About this clone: Its target is unknown.

This specimen was taken from a patient who underwent chemoradiotherapy. The J gene is TRBJ2-3, the V gene TRBV5-1; no definite D call. The clonotype originates from a human donor with HPV-associated anogenital cancer. This CDR3 reads CASSLVLGSVTDTQYF. CDR3 in DNA: TGCGCCAGCAGCTTGGTGCTCGGCTCTGTGACAGATACGCAGTATTTT.